This TCR beta chain stems from a study of naive and memory T cell subsets. V gave up 1 base and J gave up 6 bases; unmatched junction bases: 8. CDR3 length equals 15 residues. Germline-derived CDR1 and CDR2 are GTSNPN and SVGIG (reference sequence). This clonotype was recorded at least ten times. The library had UMIs added by 3' ligation of an oligonucleotide to TCR cDNA. Ligated cDNA underwent four rounds of PCR with nested alpha and beta constant region primers and SP2. TCRdb independently ran MiXCR on the UMI-ligation and nested PCR reads; one entry per CDR3 protein. The repertoire holds about 26,000 distinct CDR3 sequences, with roughly 5.2% as singletons.

Sequenced input: blood. This sequence originates from an adult in good health. The V call is TRBV30, the J call TRBJ2-1; 8 bases are a match to TRBD2. This chain's CDR3 is CAWSGTAGGTNEQFF. DNA for the CDR3: TGTGCCTGGAGTGGTACGGCGGGAGGTACCAATGAGCAGTTCTTC. Combining the CDR3 with reference TRBV30 and TRBJ2-1 gives the whole variable domain SQTIHQWPATLVQPVGSPLSLECTVEGTSNPNLYWYRQAAGRGLQLLFYSVGIGQISSEVPQNLSASRPQDRQFILSSKKLLLSDSGFYLCAWSGTAGGTNEQFFGPGTRLTVL.